This T cell receptor (beta chain) came from a study of breast tumors, draining lymph nodes, adjacent tissues. This clonotype was counted at least ten times. Its antigen is undetermined. Broader study findings: Most tumor T cells seemingly derive from lymph node, then expand in tumor.

TCRdb redid the calling of the multiplex PCR reads with MiXCR, one entry per CDR3 protein. The data show approximately 190,000 distinct CDR3 sequences, roughly 31% seen once. Germline V gives CDR1 SGHTA, CDR2 FQGNSA. This CDR3 contains 15 residues. The V end was cut by 0 bases, the J end by 7 bases, with 13 bases between. Axillary draining lymph nodes of breast cancer patients supplied the node samples. This receptor was obtained from a female donor with breast cancer. Some clones in this sample may be carry-over from other donors' samples. Material for sequencing was axillary lymph node tissue. The chain employs TRBV7-2 and TRBJ2-1, with D perhaps being TRBD1 or TRBD2 (6 bases each). CDR3 sequence: CASSLANGGRNEQFF. The CDR3 coding sequence is TGTGCCAGCAGCTTAGCGAATGGGGGGCGAAATGAGCAGTTCTTC.